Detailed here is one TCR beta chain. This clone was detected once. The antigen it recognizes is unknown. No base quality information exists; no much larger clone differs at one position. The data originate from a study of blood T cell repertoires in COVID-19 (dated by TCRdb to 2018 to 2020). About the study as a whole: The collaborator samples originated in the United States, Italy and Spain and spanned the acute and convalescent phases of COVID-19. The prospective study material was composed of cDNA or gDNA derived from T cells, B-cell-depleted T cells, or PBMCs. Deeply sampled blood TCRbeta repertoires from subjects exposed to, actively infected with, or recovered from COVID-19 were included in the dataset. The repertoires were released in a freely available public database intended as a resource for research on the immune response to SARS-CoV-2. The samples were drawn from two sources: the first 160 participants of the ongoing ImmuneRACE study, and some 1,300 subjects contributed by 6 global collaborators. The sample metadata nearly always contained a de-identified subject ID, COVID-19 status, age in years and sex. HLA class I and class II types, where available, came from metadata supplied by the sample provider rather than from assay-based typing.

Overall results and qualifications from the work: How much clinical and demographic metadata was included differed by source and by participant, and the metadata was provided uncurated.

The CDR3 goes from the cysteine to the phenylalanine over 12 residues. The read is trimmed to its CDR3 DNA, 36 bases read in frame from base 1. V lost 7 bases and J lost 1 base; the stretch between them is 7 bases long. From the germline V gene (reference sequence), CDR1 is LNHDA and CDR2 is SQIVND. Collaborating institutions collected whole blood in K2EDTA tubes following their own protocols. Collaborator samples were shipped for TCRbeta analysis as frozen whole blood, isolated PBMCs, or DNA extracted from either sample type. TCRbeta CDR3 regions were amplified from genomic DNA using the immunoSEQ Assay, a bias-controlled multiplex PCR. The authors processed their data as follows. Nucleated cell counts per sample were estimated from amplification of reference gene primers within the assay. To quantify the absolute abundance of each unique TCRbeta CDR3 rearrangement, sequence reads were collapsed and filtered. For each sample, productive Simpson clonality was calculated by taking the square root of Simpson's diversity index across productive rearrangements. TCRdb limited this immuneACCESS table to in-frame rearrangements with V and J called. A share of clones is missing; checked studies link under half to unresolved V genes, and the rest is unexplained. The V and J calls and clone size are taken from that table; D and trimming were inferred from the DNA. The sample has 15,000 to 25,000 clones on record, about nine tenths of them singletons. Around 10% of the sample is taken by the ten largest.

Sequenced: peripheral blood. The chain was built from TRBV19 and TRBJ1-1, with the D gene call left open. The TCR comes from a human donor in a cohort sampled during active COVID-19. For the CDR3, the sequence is CASIAENTEAFF. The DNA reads TGTGCCAGTATTGCGGAGAACACTGAAGCTTTCTTT.